The rows below give T cell receptor beta chains drawn from one sample of a study of radiation and T cells in renal cell carcinoma. Only in-frame clones appear in the TCRdb table, and some are missing; sequencing was by immunoSEQ multiplex PCR. Here the sample spans around 60,000 clones, around 81% being singletons. The sample was blood, taken from a patient whose treatment included radiotherapy and nephrectomy. The receptor set was obtained from a man in his 60s with renal cell carcinoma. The CDR3 runs from the conserved cysteine through the conserved F or W. The D gene is left open where the match is weak. Only part of the rows carry a size: once, few, many, or a class if the clone is expanded.

v_call: TRBV29-1
j_call: TRBJ1-2
clone_size: .
d_call: TRBD1
cdr3_nt: TGCAGCGTTGAGGGACAGGGTCGATGGGGCTACACCTTC
cdr3_aa: CSVEGQGRWGYTF

v_call: TRBV10-3
j_call: TRBJ2-7
clone_size: .
d_call: TRBD2
cdr3_nt: TGTGCCATCAGTTCTAGCGGATCCTACGAGCAGTACTTC
cdr3_aa: CAISSSGSYEQYF

v_call: TRBV7-9
j_call: TRBJ2-3
clone_size: once
d_call: .
cdr3_nt: TGTGCCAGCAGCCCGACGTATTTGCGGGTTAGCACAGATACGCAGTATTTT
cdr3_aa: CASSPTYLRVSTDTQYF

v_call: TRBV6-5
j_call: TRBJ1-5
clone_size: .
d_call: TRBD1
cdr3_nt: TGTGCCAGCAGAGGAACAGGGGGTAATCAGCCCCAGCATTTT
cdr3_aa: CASRGTGGNQPQHF

v_call: TRBV30
j_call: TRBJ2-5
clone_size: .
d_call: TRBD2
cdr3_nt: TGTGCCTGGAGCTCGGGACTAGCGGGAGGAGGAGTGACCCAGTACTTC
cdr3_aa: CAWSSGLAGGGVTQYF

v_call: TRBV7-9
j_call: TRBJ1-3
clone_size: .
d_call: .
cdr3_nt: TGTGCCAGCAGCTTAGTACAGGCGGTCGACTCTGGAAACACCATATATTTT
cdr3_aa: CASSLVQAVDSGNTIYF

v_call: TRBV6-5
j_call: TRBJ2-7
clone_size: .
d_call: .
cdr3_nt: TGTGCCAGCAGTTCATTCGGCACTTTCAGTTCCTACGAGCAGTACTTC
cdr3_aa: CASSSFGTFSSYEQYF

v_call: TRBV30
j_call: TRBJ2-1
clone_size: .
d_call: .
cdr3_nt: TGTGCCTGGATACAGAGTAGCTCCTACAATGAGCAGTTCTTC
cdr3_aa: CAWIQSSSYNEQFF

v_call: TRBV7-8
j_call: TRBJ1-1
clone_size: .
d_call: .
cdr3_nt: TGTGCCAGCAGCTTAGAAGGGGACACTGAAGCTTTCTTT
cdr3_aa: CASSLEGDTEAFF

v_call: TRBV30
j_call: TRBJ1-1
clone_size: .
d_call: .
cdr3_nt: TGTGCCTGGAGTCCCCGTATTGTCAATTTTGGAACTGAAGCTTTCTTT
cdr3_aa: CAWSPRIVNFGTEAFF

v_call: TRBV11-2
j_call: TRBJ1-1
clone_size: few
d_call: .
cdr3_nt: TGTGCCAGCAGCTTTGGTCCCCTAGAGTGGATGAACACTGAAGCTTTCTTT
cdr3_aa: CASSFGPLEWMNTEAFF

v_call: TRBV7-8
j_call: TRBJ1-2
clone_size: .
d_call: .
cdr3_nt: TGTGCCAGCAGCTTAGGGGATACAGGGAGTTGGGGCTACACCTTC
cdr3_aa: CASSLGDTGSWGYTF

v_call: TRBV6-1
j_call: TRBJ1-5
clone_size: .
d_call: .
cdr3_nt: TGTGCCAGCAGTGTGTCGGCGGAGCGGCGGCCCCAGCATTTT
cdr3_aa: CASSVSAERRPQHF

v_call: TRBV30
j_call: TRBJ1-1
clone_size: .
d_call: .
cdr3_nt: TGTGCCTGGAGTACAGGGCTGATGAACACTGAAGCTTTCTTT
cdr3_aa: CAWSTGLMNTEAFF

v_call: TRBV25-1
j_call: TRBJ2-1
clone_size: .
d_call: TRBD2
cdr3_nt: TGTGCCAGCAGCGACCCCTCGCGGCTAGCGGGATCCTACAATGAGCAGTTCTTC
cdr3_aa: CASSDPSRLAGSYNEQFF

v_call: TRBV7-3
j_call: TRBJ2-2
clone_size: .
d_call: .
cdr3_nt: TGTGCCAGCAGCTTTGGTGGTGGCGGGGAGCTGTTTTTT
cdr3_aa: CASSFGGGGELFF

v_call: TRBV27
j_call: TRBJ1-1
clone_size: .
d_call: .
cdr3_nt: TGTGCCAGCAGGGGGCATTCGAACACTGAAGCTTTCTTT
cdr3_aa: CASRGHSNTEAFF

v_call: TRBV19
j_call: TRBJ1-4
clone_size: once
d_call: .
cdr3_nt: TGTGCCAGTAGTATAGAGGCGGGATATTTTGAAAAACTGTTTTTT
cdr3_aa: CASSIEAGYFEKLFF

v_call: TRBV11-2
j_call: TRBJ2-7
clone_size: .
d_call: .
cdr3_nt: TGTGCCAGCAGCTTAAACGCCGGGGGAGAGCAGTACTTC
cdr3_aa: CASSLNAGGEQYF

v_call: TRBV7-9
j_call: TRBJ1-4
clone_size: few
d_call: TRBD1
cdr3_nt: TGTGCCAGCAGCGGTATACAGGGGGCCTATGAAAAACTGTTTTTT
cdr3_aa: CASSGIQGAYEKLFF

v_call: TRBV25-1
j_call: TRBJ2-5
clone_size: once
d_call: TRBD2
cdr3_nt: TGTGCCAGCAGTGAAACGGGACTAGGGGAGACCCAGTACTTC
cdr3_aa: CASSETGLGETQYF

v_call: TRBV10-3
j_call: TRBJ1-2
clone_size: .
d_call: TRBD1
cdr3_nt: TGTGCCACCGCCGGACAGGCCCCCTGGGAGGGAGGCTACACCTTC
cdr3_aa: CATAGQAPWEGGYTF

v_call: TRBV6-6
j_call: TRBJ2-7
clone_size: .
d_call: .
cdr3_nt: TGTGCCAGCAGTTACGGGCGAAGGACCCAAGACGAGCAGTACTTC
cdr3_aa: CASSYGRRTQDEQYF

v_call: TRBV14
j_call: TRBJ1-3
clone_size: .
d_call: .
cdr3_nt: TGTGCCAGCAGCCAAGGAGCGGCAGGCGGAAACACCATATATTTT
cdr3_aa: CASSQGAAGGNTIYF

v_call: TRBV12-5
j_call: TRBJ1-6
clone_size: .
d_call: TRBD1
cdr3_nt: TGTGCTAGTGGTGCAGGGGGCCTGGGGATTAACTCCTATAATTCACCCCTCCACTTT
cdr3_aa: CASGAGGLGINSYNSPLHF

v_call: TRBV11-2
j_call: TRBJ2-7
clone_size: few
d_call: .
cdr3_nt: TGTGCCAGCAGCCCTAGGGCGGTCGGGTCCTACGAGCAGTACTTC
cdr3_aa: CASSPRAVGSYEQYF

v_call: TRBV30
j_call: TRBJ1-2
clone_size: .
d_call: .
cdr3_nt: TGTGCCTGGAGTGTGGGAAGGCTCTATGGCTACACCTTC
cdr3_aa: CAWSVGRLYGYTF

v_call: TRBV14
j_call: TRBJ2-1
clone_size: .
d_call: TRBD1
cdr3_nt: TGTGCCAGCAGCCGAGACAGGGGGCTCCGAGAGCAGTTCTTC
cdr3_aa: CASSRDRGLREQFF

v_call: TRBV5-8
j_call: TRBJ1-5
clone_size: .
d_call: .
cdr3_nt: TGTGCCAGCAGCTTGGTTGTCAATCAGCCCCAGCATTTT
cdr3_aa: CASSLVVNQPQHF

v_call: TRBV7-6
j_call: TRBJ1-2
clone_size: many
d_call: .
cdr3_nt: TGTGCCAGCAGCTTAGGCCGGTGGGGTAGAGACTATGGCTACACCTTC
cdr3_aa: CASSLGRWGRDYGYTF